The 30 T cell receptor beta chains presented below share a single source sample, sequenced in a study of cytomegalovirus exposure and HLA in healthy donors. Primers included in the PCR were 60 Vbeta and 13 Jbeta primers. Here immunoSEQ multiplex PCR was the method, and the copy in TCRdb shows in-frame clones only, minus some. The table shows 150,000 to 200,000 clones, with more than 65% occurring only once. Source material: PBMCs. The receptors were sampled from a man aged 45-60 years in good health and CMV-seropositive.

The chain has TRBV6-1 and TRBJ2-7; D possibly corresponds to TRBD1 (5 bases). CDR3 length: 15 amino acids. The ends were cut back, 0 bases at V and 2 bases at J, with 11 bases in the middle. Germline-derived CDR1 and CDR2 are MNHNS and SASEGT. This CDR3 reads CASSEAPGRAYEQYF. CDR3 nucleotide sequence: TGTGCCAGCAGTGAAGCCCCGGGCAGGGCCTACGAGCAGTACTTC.

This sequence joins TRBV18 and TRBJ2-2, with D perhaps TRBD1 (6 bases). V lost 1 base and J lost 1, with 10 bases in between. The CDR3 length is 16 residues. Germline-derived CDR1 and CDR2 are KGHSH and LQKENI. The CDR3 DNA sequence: TGTGCCAGCTCACCACGTCCGACAGGGAACACCGGGGAGCTGTTTTTT. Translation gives CASSPRPTGNTGELFF.

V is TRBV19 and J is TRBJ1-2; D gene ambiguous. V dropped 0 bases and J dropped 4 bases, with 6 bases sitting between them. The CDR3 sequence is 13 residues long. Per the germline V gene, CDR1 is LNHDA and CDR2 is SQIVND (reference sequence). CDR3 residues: CASSIEVGYGYTF. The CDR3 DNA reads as TGTGCCAGTAGTATAGAGGTCGGCTATGGCTACACCTTC.

Written as DNA, the CDR3 is TGTGCCAGCAGCCAAGATCAGGGTGGCACATACGAGCAGTACTTC. Amino acids: CASSQDQGGTYEQYF. The rearrangement joins TRBV4-2 to TRBJ2-7, with D possibly TRBD1 on 5 matching bases. Trimming shortened V by 0 bases and J by 4 bases, and 13 bases separated the two germline ends. The CDR3 totals 15 residues. CDR1 LGHNA and CDR2 YNFKEQ come from the germline V gene.

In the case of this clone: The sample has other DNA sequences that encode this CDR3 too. The chain's CDR3 is CASSLEGGNQPQHF. The CDR3, as DNA: TGCGCCAGCAGCTTGGAGGGGGGGAATCAGCCCCAGCATTTT. The V and J genes are TRBV5-1 and TRBJ1-5, with D possibly TRBD1 on 6 matching bases. The germline CDR1 and CDR2 sequences are SGHRS and YFSETQ. The V end lost 0 bases, the J end lost 4 bases, and 8 bases lay between the germline ends. The CDR3 loop spans 14 amino acids.

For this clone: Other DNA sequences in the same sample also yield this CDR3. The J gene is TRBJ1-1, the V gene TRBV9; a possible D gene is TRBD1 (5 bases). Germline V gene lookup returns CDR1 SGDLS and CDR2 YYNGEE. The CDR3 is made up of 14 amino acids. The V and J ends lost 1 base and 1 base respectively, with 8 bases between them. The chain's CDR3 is CASSVQGRNTEAFF. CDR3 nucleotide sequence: TGTGCCAGCAGCGTACAGGGTAGGAACACTGAAGCTTTCTTT.

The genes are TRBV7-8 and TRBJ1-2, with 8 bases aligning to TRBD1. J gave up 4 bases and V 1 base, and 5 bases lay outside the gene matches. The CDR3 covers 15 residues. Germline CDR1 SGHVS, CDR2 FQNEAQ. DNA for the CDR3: TGTGCCAGCAGCTTAGGGACAGGGTTTTCCTATGGCTACACCTTC. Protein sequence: CASSLGTGFSYGYTF.

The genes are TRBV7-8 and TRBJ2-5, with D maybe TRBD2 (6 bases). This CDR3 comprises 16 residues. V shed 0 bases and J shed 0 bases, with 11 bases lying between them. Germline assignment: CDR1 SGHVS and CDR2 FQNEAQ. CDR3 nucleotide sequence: TGTGCCAGCAGCTTAGCTCCCGCGGGGAACCAAGAGACCCAGTACTTC. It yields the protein CASSLAPAGNQETQYF.

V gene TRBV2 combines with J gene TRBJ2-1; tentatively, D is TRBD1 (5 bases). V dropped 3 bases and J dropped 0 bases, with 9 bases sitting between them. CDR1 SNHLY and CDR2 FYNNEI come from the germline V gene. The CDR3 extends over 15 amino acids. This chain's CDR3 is CASSETATSYNEQFF. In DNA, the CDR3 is TGTGCCAGCAGTGAGACAGCCACCTCCTACAATGAGCAGTTCTTC.

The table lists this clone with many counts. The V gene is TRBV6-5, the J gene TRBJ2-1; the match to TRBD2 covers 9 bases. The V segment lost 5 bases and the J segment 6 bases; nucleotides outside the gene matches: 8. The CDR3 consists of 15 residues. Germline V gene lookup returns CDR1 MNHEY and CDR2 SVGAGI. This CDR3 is CASSPAGTSINEQFF. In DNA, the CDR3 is TGTGCCAGCAGTCCCGCCGGGACTAGCATCAATGAGCAGTTCTTC.

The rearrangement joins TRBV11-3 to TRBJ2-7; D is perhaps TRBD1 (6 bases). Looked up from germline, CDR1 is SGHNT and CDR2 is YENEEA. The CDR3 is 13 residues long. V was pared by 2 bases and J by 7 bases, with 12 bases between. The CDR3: CASSLTRGIEQYV. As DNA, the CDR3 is TGTGCCAGCAGCTTAACAAGGGGGATTGAGCAGTACGTC.

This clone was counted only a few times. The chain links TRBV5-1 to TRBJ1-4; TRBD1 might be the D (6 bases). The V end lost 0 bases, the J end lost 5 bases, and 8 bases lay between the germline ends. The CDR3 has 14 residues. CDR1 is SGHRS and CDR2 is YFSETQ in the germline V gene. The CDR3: CASSLGGQNEKLFF. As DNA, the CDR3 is TGCGCCAGCAGCTTGGGTGGACAGAATGAAAAACTGTTTTTT.

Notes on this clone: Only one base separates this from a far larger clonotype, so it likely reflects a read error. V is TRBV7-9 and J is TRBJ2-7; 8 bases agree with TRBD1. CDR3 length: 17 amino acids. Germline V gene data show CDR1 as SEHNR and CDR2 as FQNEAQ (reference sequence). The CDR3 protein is CASSSHETTGGSSPLHF. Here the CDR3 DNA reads TGTGCCAGCAGCTCCCACGAGACAACAGGGGGTAGTTCACCCCTCCACTTC. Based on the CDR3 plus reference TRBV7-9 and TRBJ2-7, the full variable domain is DTGVSQNPRHKITKRGQNVTFRCDPISEHNRLYWYRQTLGQGPEFLTYFQNEAQLEKSRLLSDRFSAERPKGSFSTLEIQRTEQGDSAMYLCASSSHETTGGSSPLHFGPGTRLTVT.

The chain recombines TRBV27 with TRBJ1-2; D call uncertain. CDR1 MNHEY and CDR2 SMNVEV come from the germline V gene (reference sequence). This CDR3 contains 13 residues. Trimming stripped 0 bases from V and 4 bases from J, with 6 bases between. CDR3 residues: CASSLSPSYGYTF. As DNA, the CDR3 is TGTGCCAGCAGTTTATCCCCGTCCTATGGCTACACCTTC.

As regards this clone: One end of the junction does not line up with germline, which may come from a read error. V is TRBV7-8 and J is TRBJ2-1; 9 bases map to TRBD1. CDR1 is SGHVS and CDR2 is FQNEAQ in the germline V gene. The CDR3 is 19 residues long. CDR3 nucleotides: TGTGCCAGCAGCTTAGACTCGGTTGGAGACAGGGGGACCTATAATGAGCAGTTCTTC. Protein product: CASSLDSVGDRGTYNEQFF.

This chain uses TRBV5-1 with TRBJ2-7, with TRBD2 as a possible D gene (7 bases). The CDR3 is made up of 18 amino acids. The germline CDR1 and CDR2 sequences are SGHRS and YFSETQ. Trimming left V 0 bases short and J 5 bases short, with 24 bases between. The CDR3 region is CASSLVFELGGATDEQYV. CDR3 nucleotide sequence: TGCGCCAGCAGCTTGGTCTTTGAGTTAGGGGGGGCTACGGACGAGCAGTACGTC.

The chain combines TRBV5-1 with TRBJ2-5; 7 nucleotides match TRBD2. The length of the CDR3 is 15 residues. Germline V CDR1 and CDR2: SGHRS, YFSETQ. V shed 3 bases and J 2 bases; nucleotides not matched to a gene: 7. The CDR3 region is CASSSGLGKQETQYF. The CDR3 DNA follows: TGCGCCAGCAGCTCAGGACTAGGGAAGCAAGAGACCCAGTACTTC.

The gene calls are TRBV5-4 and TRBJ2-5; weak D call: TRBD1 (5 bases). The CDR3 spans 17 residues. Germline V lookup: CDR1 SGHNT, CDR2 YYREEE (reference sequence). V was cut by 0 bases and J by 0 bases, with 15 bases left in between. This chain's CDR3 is CASSLVTSNRYQETQYF. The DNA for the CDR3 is TGTGCCAGCAGCTTGGTCACCTCCAACAGGTACCAAGAGACCCAGTACTTC.

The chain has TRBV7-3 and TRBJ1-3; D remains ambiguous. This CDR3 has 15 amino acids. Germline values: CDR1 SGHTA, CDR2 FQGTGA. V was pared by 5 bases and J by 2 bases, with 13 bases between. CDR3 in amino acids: CASSPTGNPGNTIYF. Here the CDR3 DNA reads TGTGCCAGCAGCCCGACGGGGAACCCTGGAAACACCATATATTTT.

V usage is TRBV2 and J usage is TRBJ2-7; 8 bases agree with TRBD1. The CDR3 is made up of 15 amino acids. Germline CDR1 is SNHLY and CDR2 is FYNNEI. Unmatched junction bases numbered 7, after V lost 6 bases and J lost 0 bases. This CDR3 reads CASRDRTGSSYEQYV. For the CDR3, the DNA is TGTGCCAGCAGAGACAGGACAGGGAGCTCCTACGAGCAGTACGTC.

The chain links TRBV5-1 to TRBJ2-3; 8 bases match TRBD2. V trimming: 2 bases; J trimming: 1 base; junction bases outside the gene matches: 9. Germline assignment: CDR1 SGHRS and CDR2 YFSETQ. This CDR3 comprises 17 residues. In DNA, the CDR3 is TGCGCCAGCAGCTTAGAGCCGGGGGGGCAAGGCACAGATACGCAGTATTTT. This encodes CASSLEPGGQGTDTQYF.

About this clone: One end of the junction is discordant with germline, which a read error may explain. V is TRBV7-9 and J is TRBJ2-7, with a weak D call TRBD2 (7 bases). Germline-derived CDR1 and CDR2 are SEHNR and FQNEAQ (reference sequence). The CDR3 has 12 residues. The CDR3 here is CSSGITGYEQYF. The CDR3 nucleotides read TGTTCCAGCGGGATAACAGGGTACGAGCAGTACTTC.

The CDR3 region is CASSPMGQNYGYTF. In DNA, the CDR3 is TGTGCCAGCTCACCAATGGGACAGAACTATGGCTACACCTTC. This chain uses TRBV18 with TRBJ1-2, with 7 bases aligning to TRBD1. CDR3 length: 14 residues. CDR1 and CDR2 (germline): KGHSH, LQKENI. Losses at the gene ends were 2 bases for V and 2 bases for J; bases not matched to a gene: 2.

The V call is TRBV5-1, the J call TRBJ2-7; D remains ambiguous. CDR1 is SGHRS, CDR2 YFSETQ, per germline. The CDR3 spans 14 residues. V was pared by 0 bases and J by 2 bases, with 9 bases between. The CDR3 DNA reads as TGCGCCAGCAGCTTGGGATTTGAGGCCTACGAGCAGTACTTC. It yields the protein CASSLGFEAYEQYF.

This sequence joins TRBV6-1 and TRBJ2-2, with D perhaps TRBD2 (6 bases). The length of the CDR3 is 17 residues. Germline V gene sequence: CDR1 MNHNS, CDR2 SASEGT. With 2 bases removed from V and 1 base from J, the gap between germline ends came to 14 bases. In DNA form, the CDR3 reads TGTGCCAGCAGTGAAATTCTTAGCGGACAGAACACCGGGGAGCTGTTTTTT. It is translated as CASSEILSGQNTGELFF.

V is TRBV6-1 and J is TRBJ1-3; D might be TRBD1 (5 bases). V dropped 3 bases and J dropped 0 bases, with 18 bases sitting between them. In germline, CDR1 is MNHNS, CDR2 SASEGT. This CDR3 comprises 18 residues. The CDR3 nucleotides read TGTGCCAGCAGTGACATCCGTTTTGGGGCAAGCTCTGGAAACACCATATATTTT. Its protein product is CASSDIRFGASSGNTIYF.

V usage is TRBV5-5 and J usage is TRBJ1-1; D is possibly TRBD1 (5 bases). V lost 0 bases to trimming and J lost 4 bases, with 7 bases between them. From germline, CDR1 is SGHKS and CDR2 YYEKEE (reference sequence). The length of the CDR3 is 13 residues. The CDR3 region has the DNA TGTGCCAGCAGCTTGGCAGGGATCACTGAAGCTTTCTTT. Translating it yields CASSLAGITEAFF.

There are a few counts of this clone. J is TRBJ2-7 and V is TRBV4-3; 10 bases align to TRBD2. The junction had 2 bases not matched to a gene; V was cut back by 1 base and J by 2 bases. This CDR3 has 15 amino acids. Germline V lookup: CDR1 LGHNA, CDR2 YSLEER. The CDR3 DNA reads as TGCGCCAGCAGCCAAGGGACTAGCGGACCCTACGAGCAGTACGTC. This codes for CASSQGTSGPYEQYV.

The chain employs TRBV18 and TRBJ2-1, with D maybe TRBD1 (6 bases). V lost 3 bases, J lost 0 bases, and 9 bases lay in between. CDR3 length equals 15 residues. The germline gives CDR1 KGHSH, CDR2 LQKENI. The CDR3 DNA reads TGTGCCAGCTCACCTCGGACAGTCTCCTACAATGAGCAGTTCTTC. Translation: CASSPRTVSYNEQFF.

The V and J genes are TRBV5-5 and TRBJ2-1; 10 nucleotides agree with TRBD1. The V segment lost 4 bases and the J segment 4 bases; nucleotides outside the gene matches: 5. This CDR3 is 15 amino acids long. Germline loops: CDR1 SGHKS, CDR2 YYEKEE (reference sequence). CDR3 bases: TGTGCCAGCAGCAAAGGACAGGGGGGGTACAATGAGCAGTTCTTC. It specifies CASSKGQGGYNEQFF.